Following are 10 T cell receptor beta chains from one sample sequenced in a study of blood T cells in healthy people across ages. A J-beta primer mix and a sample-barcoded 5' primer were used in a second PCR of about 7 to 12 cycles. TCRdb reprocessed the 5' RACE reads with MiXCR, giving one entry per CDR3 protein. Found here are 600,000 to 850,000 distinct CDR3 sequences, around 25% of them singletons; the top ten hold roughly a tenth. The sample was also linked to a second study, of T cells of mothers and their children.

What was sequenced was blood. These receptors were collected from a boy aged 10-17 years in good health.

V usage is TRBV7-9 and J usage is TRBJ2-3; 10 bases map to TRBD2. Germline V gene data show CDR1 as SEHNR and CDR2 as FQNEAQ (reference sequence). V trimming: 3 bases; J trimming: 2 bases; junction bases outside the gene matches: 5. The CDR3 covers 16 residues. The CDR3 loop is CASSFSSGRPTDTQYF. In nucleotides, the CDR3 is TGTGCCAGCAGCTTCTCTAGCGGGAGACCCACAGATACGCAGTATTTT. The whole variable domain, filled in from reference TRBV7-9 and TRBJ2-3, reads DTGVSQNPRHKITKRGQNVTFRCDPISEHNRLYWYRQTLGQGPEFLTYFQNEAQLEKSRLLSDRFSAERPKGSFSTLEIQRTEQGDSAMYLCASSFSSGRPTDTQYFGPGTRLTVL.

The chain is built from TRBV12-3 or TRBV12-4 and TRBJ2-5; D gene ambiguous. The CDR3 is made up of 12 amino acids. Trimming left V 6 bases short and J 5 bases short, with 10 bases between. CDR3 loop: CASRRHLETQYF. CDR3 DNA sequence: TGTGCCAGCAGGCGCCATTTGGAGACCCAGTACTTC.

The rearrangement joins TRBV7-9 to TRBJ2-1; 7 bases are shared with TRBD1. Unmatched junction bases numbered 11, after V lost 5 bases and J lost 4 bases. The CDR3 is made up of 16 amino acids. From germline, CDR1 is SEHNR and CDR2 FQNEAQ (reference sequence). The CDR3 is CASSDGTGTAYNEQFF. The CDR3 nucleotides are TGTGCCAGCAGCGACGGTACGGGGACAGCATACAATGAGCAGTTCTTC.

The chain joins TRBV19 to TRBJ2-2, with 10 positions matching TRBD2. This CDR3 is 16 amino acids long. The trim removed 4 bases at V and 0 bases at J, leaving 2 bases unmatched. Germline V gene sequence: CDR1 LNHDA, CDR2 SQIVND (reference sequence). The CDR3 nucleotides are TGTGCCAGTAGTAGGCTAGCGGGAGCGAACACCGGGGAGCTGTTTTTT. Translated, it gives CASSRLAGANTGELFF.

CDR3 in DNA: TGTGCCAGCAGTTTCCAGGGGGGGAGCAATCAGCCCCAGCATTTT. This sequence encodes CASSFQGGSNQPQHF. The gene calls are TRBV5-5 and TRBJ1-5; the match to TRBD1 covers 7 bases. V trimming: 5 bases; J trimming: 1 base; junction bases outside the gene matches: 6. This CDR3 has 15 amino acids. Germline-derived CDR1 and CDR2 are SGHKS and YYEKEE (reference sequence).

V gene TRBV6-2 or TRBV6-3 combines with J gene TRBJ2-3; 13 nucleotides agree with TRBD2. Germline CDR1 reads MNHEY; CDR2 reads SVGEGT. The CDR3 has 16 amino acids. The ends lost 6 bases at V and 1 base at J; junction bases unmatched: 4. The DNA of the CDR3 is TGTGCCAGCAGATCCGGGACTAGCGGGGGCACAGATACGCAGTATTTT. Its protein product is CASRSGTSGGTDTQYF.

The rearrangement joins TRBV29-1 to TRBJ2-5, with D possibly being TRBD1 (6 bases). The J call could be wrong; TRBJ2-7 is a better fit for the DNA end. The CDR3 consists of 13 residues. Germline CDR1 reads SQVTM; CDR2 reads ANQGSEA. CDR3 sequence (DNA): TGCAGCGTCTACACGGGGACAACCTACGAGCAGTACTTC. Residues: CSVYTGTTYEQYF.

The chain combines TRBV7-9 with TRBJ2-1; TRBD1 agrees at 8 bases. V lost 8 bases and J lost 2; bases outside the gene matches: 2. CDR3 length equals 13 residues. From germline, CDR1 is SEHNR and CDR2 FQNEAQ (reference sequence). CDR3 DNA: TGTGCCAGCCCGACAGGGGCCTACAATGAGCAGTTCTTC. It is translated as CASPTGAYNEQFF.

The chain combines TRBV25-1 with TRBJ2-7; the D call may be TRBD1 or TRBD2 (5 bases each). The V gene lost 0 bases and the J gene lost 3 bases, with 18 bases spanning the gap. CDR3 length: 17 amino acids. Germline V CDR1 and CDR2: MGHDK, SYGVNS. The DNA of the CDR3 is TGTGCCAGCAGTGAATATTATCCCGGGACGCTCTTCTACGAGCAGTACTTC. Protein sequence: CASSEYYPGTLFYEQYF.

This clonotype was seen only a few times. This chain uses TRBV6-5 with TRBJ2-5; no definite D call. Germline assignment: CDR1 MNHEY and CDR2 SVGAGI. V was pared by 3 bases and J by 3 bases, with 8 bases between. The CDR3 has 13 residues. The CDR3 sequence: CASSYSLEETQYF. DNA of the CDR3: TGTGCCAGCAGTTATTCGTTAGAAGAGACCCAGTACTTC.